Listed below are T cell receptor beta chains from one sample, sequenced in a study of CD8+ T cells in alopecia areata. The protocol was immunoSEQ multiplex PCR, while the TCRdb copy is restricted to in-frame clones and leaves out a portion. Of 150,000 to 200,000 clones listed, roughly 60% were seen once; the top ten hold 1%. The sequenced sample was CD4+ T cells sorted from blood, obtained at week 24, from a patient treated with tofacitinib. The receptors stem from a human donor with alopecia areata. Both conserved end residues are part of each CDR3. The D gene is left open where the match is weak. Some rows mark clone size as missing; the rest say once, few, many or name a class of expanded clone.

j_call d_call v_call clone_size cdr3_aa cdr3_nt
TRBJ2-1 NA TRBV7-3 NA CASSLKWGYNEQFF TGTGCCAGCAGCTTAAAGTGGGGCTATAATGAGCAGTTCTTC
TRBJ2-3 TRBD1 TRBV5-6 NA CASSADRGFTDTQYF TGTGCCAGCAGCGCGGACAGGGGTTTCACAGATACGCAGTATTTT
TRBJ2-5 TRBD1 TRBV6-6 many CASSYPTGGETQYF TGTGCCAGCAGTTACCCGACAGGGGGTGAGACCCAGTACTTC
TRBJ1-2 TRBD1 TRBV7-2 few CASSRNRGLNYGYTF TGTGCCAGCAGCCGAAACAGGGGGCTAAACTATGGCTACACCTTC
TRBJ2-3 TRBD2 TRBV7-2 NA CASSYLAGHTDTQYF TGTGCCAGCAGCTACCTAGCGGGGCACACAGATACGCAGTATTTT
TRBJ1-2 TRBD1 TRBV30 NA CAWSEDRVYGYTF TGTGCCTGGAGTGAAGACAGGGTCTATGGCTACACCTTC
TRBJ1-2 NA TRBV11-2 many CASSAPFMGNYGYTF TGTGCCAGCAGCGCTCCCTTCATGGGGAACTATGGCTACACCTTC
TRBJ2-1 TRBD1 TRBV30 NA CAWSVGTGGDEQFF TGTGCCTGGAGTGTAGGTACAGGGGGCGATGAGCAGTTCTTC
TRBJ1-1 TRBD1 TRBV11-2 NA CASSLGQGNTEAFF TGTGCCAGCAGCTTAGGACAGGGAAACACTGAAGCTTTCTTT
TRBJ1-1 NA TRBV29-1 NA CSVGGSVYTEAFF TGCAGCGTTGGGGGTTCAGTATACACTGAAGCTTTCTTT
TRBJ2-2 NA TRBV5-1 few CASSRDGGANTGELFF TGCGCCAGCAGCCGCGATGGGGGCGCGAACACCGGGGAGCTGTTTTTT
TRBJ2-1 TRBD1 TRBV29-1 NA CSATGTGHINEQFF TGCAGCGCGACCGGGACAGGGCACATCAATGAGCAGTTCTTC
TRBJ1-5 NA TRBV9 few CASSVAVDQPQHF TGTGCCAGCAGCGTCGCCGTCGATCAGCCCCAGCATTTT
TRBJ1-5 NA TRBV9 once CASSVGGGSDQPQHF TGTGCCAGCAGCGTAGGCGGAGGGTCTGATCAGCCCCAGCATTTT
TRBJ1-5 NA TRBV7-2 NA CASSLWGGNQPQHF TGTGCCAGCAGCTTATGGGGCGGCAATCAGCCCCAGCATTTT
TRBJ1-1 TRBD1 TRBV9 NA CASSAQGLPGGTEAFF TGTGCCAGCAGCGCACAGGGGCTCCCCGGGGGCACTGAAGCTTTCTTT
TRBJ1-2 TRBD1 TRBV7-2 once CASSFQGGGYTF TGTGCCAGCAGCTTCCAGGGGGGAGGCTACACCTTC
TRBJ2-7 TRBD1 TRBV19 few CASSIRDRTVEQYF TGTGCCAGTAGTATCCGGGACAGGACGGTCGAGCAGTACTTC
TRBJ2-3 TRBD1 TRBV10-3 few CAACRGSTDTQYF TGTGCCGCGTGCAGGGGGAGCACAGATACGCAGTATTTT
TRBJ1-4 NA TRBV5-6 NA CASSLYSGEKLFF TGTGCCAGCAGCTTGTATTCGGGTGAAAAACTGTTTTTT
TRBJ1-2 TRBD1 TRBV15 few CATSRGQRSNYGYTF TGTGCCACCAGCAGGGGACAGCGGTCGAACTATGGCTACACCTTC
TRBJ2-7 NA TRBV29-1 NA CSVLTDSNYEQYF TGCAGCGTTTTGACAGATAGTAACTACGAGCAGTACTTC
TRBJ1-1 NA TRBV19 few CASSTLLTRGRGTEAFF TGTGCCAGTAGTACCCTCCTGACTAGGGGTCGGGGCACTGAAGCTTTCTTT
TRBJ2-1 NA TRBV30 NA CAWSGWRGSDEQFF TGTGCCTGGAGTGGTTGGAGGGGCTCGGATGAGCAGTTCTTC
TRBJ2-7 NA TRBV30 NA CAWKGQVSYEQYF TGTGCCTGGAAAGGGCAGGTGAGCTACGAGCAGTACTTC
TRBJ1-1 NA TRBV6-5 NA CASSERQENTEAFF TGTGCCAGCAGTGAAAGACAGGAGAACACTGAAGCTTTCTTT
TRBJ1-6 TRBD1 TRBV28 NA CASTVQGGRNSPLHF TGTGCCAGCACCGTTCAGGGGGGCCGGAATTCACCCCTCCACTTT
TRBJ1-5 TRBD1 TRBV30 once CAWSVRRGNQPQHF TGTGCCTGGAGTGTACGCAGGGGGAATCAGCCCCAGCATTTT
TRBJ1-1 NA TRBV20-1 NA CSAAQKAEAFF TGCAGTGCCGCACAGAAGGCTGAAGCTTTCTTT